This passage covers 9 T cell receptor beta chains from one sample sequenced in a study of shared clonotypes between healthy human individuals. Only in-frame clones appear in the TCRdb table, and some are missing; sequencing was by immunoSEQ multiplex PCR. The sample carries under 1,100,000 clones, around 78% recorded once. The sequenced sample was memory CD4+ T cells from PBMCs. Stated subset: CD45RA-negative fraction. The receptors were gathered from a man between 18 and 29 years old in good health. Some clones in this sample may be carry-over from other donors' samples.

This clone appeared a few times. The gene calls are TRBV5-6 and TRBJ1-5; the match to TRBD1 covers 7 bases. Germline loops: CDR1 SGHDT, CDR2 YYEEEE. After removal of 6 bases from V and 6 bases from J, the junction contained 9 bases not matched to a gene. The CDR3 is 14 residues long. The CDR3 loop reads CASTRQGDGQPQHF. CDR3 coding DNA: TGTGCCAGCACCCGGCAGGGGGACGGTCAGCCCCAGCATTTT.

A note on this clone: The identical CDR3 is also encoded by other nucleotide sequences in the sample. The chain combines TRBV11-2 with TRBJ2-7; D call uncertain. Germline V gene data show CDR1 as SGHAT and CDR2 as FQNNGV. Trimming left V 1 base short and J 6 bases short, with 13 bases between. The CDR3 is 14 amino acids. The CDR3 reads CASSLANPRTEQYF. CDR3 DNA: TGTGCCAGCAGCTTAGCAAACCCCCGGACCGAGCAGTACTTC.

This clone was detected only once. In DNA, the CDR3 is TGCGCCAGCAGCCGACAAGGGTGGGGGAGCTCCTACGAGCAGTACTTC. It translates to CASSRQGWGSSYEQYF. The chain couples TRBV4-1 to TRBJ2-7, with D perhaps TRBD1 or TRBD2 (5 bases each). CDR1 and CDR2 (germline): MGHRA, YSYEKL. Trimming stripped 4 bases from V and 0 bases from J, with 16 bases between. The CDR3 is 16 residues long.

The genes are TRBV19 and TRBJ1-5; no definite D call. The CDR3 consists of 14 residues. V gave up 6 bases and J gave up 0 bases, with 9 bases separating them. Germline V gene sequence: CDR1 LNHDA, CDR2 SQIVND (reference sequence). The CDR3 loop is CASSILYSNQPQHF. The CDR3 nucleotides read TGTGCCAGTAGCATACTATATAGCAATCAGCCCCAGCATTTT.

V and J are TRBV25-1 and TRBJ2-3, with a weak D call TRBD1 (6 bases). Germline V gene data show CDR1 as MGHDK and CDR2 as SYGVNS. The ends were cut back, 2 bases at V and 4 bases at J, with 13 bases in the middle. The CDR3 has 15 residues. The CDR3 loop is CASSETGDKADTQYF. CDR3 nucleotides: TGTGCCAGCAGTGAAACCGGGGACAAGGCAGATACGCAGTATTTT.

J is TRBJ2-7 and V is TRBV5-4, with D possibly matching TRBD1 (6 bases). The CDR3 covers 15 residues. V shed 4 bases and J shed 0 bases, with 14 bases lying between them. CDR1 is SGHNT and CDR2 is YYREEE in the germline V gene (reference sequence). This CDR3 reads CASSAPTGNSYEQYF. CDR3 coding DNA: TGTGCCAGCAGCGCCCCGACAGGCAACTCCTACGAGCAGTACTTC.

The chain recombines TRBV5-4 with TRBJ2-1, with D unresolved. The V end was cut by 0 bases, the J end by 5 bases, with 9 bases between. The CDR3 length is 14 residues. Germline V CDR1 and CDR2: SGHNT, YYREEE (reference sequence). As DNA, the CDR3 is TGTGCCAGCAGCTTGGATCGAACGAACAATGAGCAGTTCTTC. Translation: CASSLDRTNNEQFF.

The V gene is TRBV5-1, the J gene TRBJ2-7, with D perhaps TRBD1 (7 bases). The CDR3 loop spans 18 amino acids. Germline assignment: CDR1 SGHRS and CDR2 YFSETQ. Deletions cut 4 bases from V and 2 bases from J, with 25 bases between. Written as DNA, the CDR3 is TGCGCCAGCAGCCCGCCTTGGTCCCAGGGGGGCGACACCTACGAGCAGTACTTC. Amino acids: CASSPPWSQGGDTYEQYF.

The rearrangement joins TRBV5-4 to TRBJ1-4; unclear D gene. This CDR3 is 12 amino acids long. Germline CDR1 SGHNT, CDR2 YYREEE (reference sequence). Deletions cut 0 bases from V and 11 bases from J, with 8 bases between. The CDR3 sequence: CASSLGTNKLFF. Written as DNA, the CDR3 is TGTGCCAGCAGCTTGGGGACGAACAAACTGTTTTTT.